The clone carrying this T cell receptor beta chain was recorded only once. This specimen comes from a study of blood T cell repertoires in COVID-19. Study-level background: PBMCs, B-cell-depleted T cells, or T cells were the source of the cDNA or gDNA that made up the material.

Some clones are missing from TCRdb's copy, which holds only in-frame ones; the method was immunoSEQ multiplex PCR. This sample carries some 340,000 clones, over 90% of them seen once, and the ten largest clones take roughly 3.9%. CDR3 size: 15 residues. Per the germline V gene, CDR1 is MNHEY and CDR2 is SVGAGI. Deletions cut 7 bases from V and 7 bases from J, with 23 bases between. Specimen: PBMCs or T cells enriched from blood (not recorded which). The chain is built from TRBV6-5 and TRBJ2-7; TRBD1 is a possible D gene (5 bases). This receptor was identified in a young woman who had been exposed to COVID-19. For the CDR3, the DNA is TGTGCCAGCAACCTTGGTGGGGCAGGGCTGAATGAGCAGTACTTC. Its protein is CASNLGGAGLNEQYF.